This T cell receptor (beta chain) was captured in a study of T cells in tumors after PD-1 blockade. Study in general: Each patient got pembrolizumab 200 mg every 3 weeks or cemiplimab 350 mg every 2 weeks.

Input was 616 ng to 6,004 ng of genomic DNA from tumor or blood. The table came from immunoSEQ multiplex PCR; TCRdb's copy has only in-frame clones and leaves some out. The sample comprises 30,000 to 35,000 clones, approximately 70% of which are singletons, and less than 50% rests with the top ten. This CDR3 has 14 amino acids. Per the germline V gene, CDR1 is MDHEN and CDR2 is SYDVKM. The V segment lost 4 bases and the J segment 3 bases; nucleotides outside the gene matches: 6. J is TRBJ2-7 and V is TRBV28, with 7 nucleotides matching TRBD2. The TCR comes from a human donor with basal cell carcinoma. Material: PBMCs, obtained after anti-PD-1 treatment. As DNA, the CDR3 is TGTGCCAGCAGTTCGAGCGGGGCTTACTACGAGCAGTACTTC. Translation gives CASSSSGAYYEQYF.